A selection of T cell receptor beta chains follows, all from one sample in a study of blood T cells in healthy people across ages. MiXCR, applied by TCRdb to the 5' RACE reads, yields one record per CDR3 protein. Here the sample spans about 1,500,000 distinct CDR3 sequences, 42% being singletons. The sample was blood. The receptors derive from a young woman in good health. Each CDR3 is given with its conserved first and last residue. The order of the fields is J gene, clone size, D gene, V gene, CDR3 protein, CDR3 DNA. A D gene is named only where the DNA matches it firmly. Size is stated for part of the rows, as once, few or many counts, or as a class when the clone is expanded.

>TRBJ2-1|NA|NA|TRBV30
CAWSVGREQFF
TGTGCCTGGAGTGTAGGCCGGGAGCAGTTCTTC
>TRBJ2-1|NA|TRBD2|TRBV6-1
CASSEHGLAGEQFF
TGTGCCAGCAGTGAACACGGACTAGCGGGTGAGCAGTTCTTC
>TRBJ2-7|NA|NA|TRBV4-1
CASSQVSVGSSYEQYF
TGCGCCAGCAGCCAAGTTTCGGTGGGGAGCTCCTACGAGCAGTACTTC
>TRBJ2-5|few|NA|TRBV7-8
CASSLTLLPETQYF
TGTGCCAGCAGCTTGACCCTTCTCCCAGAGACCCAGTACTTC
>TRBJ1-6|once|NA|TRBV20-1
CSAWDNSSPLHF
TGCAGTGCTTGGGACAACAGCTCACCCCTCCACTTT
>TRBJ1-2|NA|NA|TRBV30
CAWSWQRYGYTF
TGTGCCTGGAGTTGGCAGCGCTATGGCTACACCTTC
>TRBJ2-5|few|TRBD1|TRBV20-1
CSARDRGLETQYF
TGCAGTGCTAGAGACAGGGGGCTGGAGACCCAGTACTTC
>TRBJ1-2|NA|NA|TRBV15
CATSRAGVKAGYTF
TGTGCCACCAGCAGAGCAGGGGTAAAGGCTGGCTACACCTTC
>TRBJ2-7|NA|TRBD1|TRBV6-2/TRBV6-3
CASSPGTGAPYEQYF
TGTGCCAGCAGCCCCGGGACAGGGGCGCCGTACGAGCAGTACTTC
>TRBJ1-5|NA|TRBD1|TRBV28
CASSGGAGGQPQHF
TGTGCCAGCAGCGGGGGTGCAGGGGGCCAGCCCCAGCATTTT
>TRBJ2-7|NA|NA|TRBV12-3/TRBV12-4
CASSLNPDSSVSEQYF
TGTGCCAGCAGTTTGAATCCCGACAGTAGTGTCTCCGAGCAGTACTTC
>TRBJ2-5|once|NA|TRBV20-1
CSAGGPGGQETQYF
TGCAGTGCGGGGGGGCCCGGGGGTCAAGAGACCCAGTACTTC
>TRBJ2-1|NA|TRBD2|TRBV20-1
CSARTSSGGFNEQFF
TGCAGTGCTAGAACCTCTAGCGGGGGTTTCAATGAGCAGTTCTTC
>TRBJ2-7|few|TRBD1|TRBV5-1
CASSLGAGGNYEQYF
TGCGCCAGCAGCTTGGGGGCAGGGGGTAACTACGAGCAGTACTTC
>TRBJ1-1|few|NA|TRBV10-3
CAIRVSGQNTEAFF
TGTGCCATCAGGGTTTCTGGTCAGAACACTGAAGCTTTCTTT
>TRBJ2-1|NA|TRBD1|TRBV5-1
CASSAGTGDYNEQFF
TGCGCCAGCAGCGCCGGGACAGGGGACTACAATGAGCAGTTCTTC
>TRBJ2-1|few|TRBD2|TRBV6-1
CVSQQGLADHSYNEQFF
TGTGTTTCTCAACAAGGGCTAGCGGACCACTCCTACAATGAGCAGTTCTTC
>TRBJ1-1|NA|NA|TRBV18
CASSPWGAGMNTEAFF
TGTGCCAGCTCACCGTGGGGGGCTGGGATGAACACTGAAGCTTTCTTT
>TRBJ1-1|NA|NA|TRBV3-1
CASSQYRDPTEAFF
TGTGCCAGCAGCCAGTACAGGGATCCCACTGAAGCTTTCTTT
>TRBJ1-1|NA|TRBD1|TRBV19
CASTGQGFTEAFF
TGTGCCAGTACCGGACAGGGTTTCACTGAAGCTTTCTTT
>TRBJ2-5|NA|TRBD2|TRBV5-1
CASSPGLAGINGQYF
TGCGCCAGCAGCCCGGGACTAGCGGGCATTAATGGGCAGTACTTC
>TRBJ1-2|NA|TRBD1|TRBV28
CAAGTGDYGYTF
TGTGCCGCCGGGACAGGGGACTATGGCTACACCTTC
>TRBJ1-2|NA|TRBD1|TRBV5-1
CASSSTLDPGQGARSYGYTF
TGCGCCAGCAGCTCTACCTTGGACCCGGGACAGGGGGCGAGGAGCTATGGCTACACCTTC
>TRBJ1-2|few|NA|TRBV14
CASSQEAVLGGYTF
TGTGCCAGCAGCCAAGAAGCGGTTTTGGGGGGCTACACCTTC
>TRBJ2-3|NA|TRBD2|TRBV30
CAWRPGTSGVGTQYF
TGTGCCTGGAGGCCCGGGACTAGCGGGGTGGGTACGCAGTATTTT
>TRBJ1-1|once|NA|TRBV10-3
CAISANGENTEAFF
TGTGCCATCAGTGCGAACGGGGAAAACACTGAAGCTTTCTTT
>TRBJ2-7|many|TRBD1|TRBV10-3
CAITAGTGSYEQYF
TGTGCCATCACGGCCGGGACAGGGTCCTACGAGCAGTACTTC
>TRBJ2-4|few|NA|TRBV2
CASNQLAKNIQYF
TGTGCCAGCAACCAGCTAGCCAAAAACATTCAGTACTTC
>TRBJ2-2|NA|NA|TRBV4-2
CASSQGLDYPPGELFF
TGTGCCAGCAGCCAAGGACTGGACTACCCGCCCGGGGAGCTGTTTTTT
>TRBJ2-1|NA|TRBD2|TRBV6-1
CASSEAAGEWGNEQFF
TGTGCCAGCAGTGAAGCGGCGGGAGAGTGGGGCAATGAGCAGTTCTTC
>TRBJ2-5|NA|NA|TRBV28
CASTGEGTQYF
TGTGCCAGCACCGGAGAGGGGACCCAGTACTTC
>TRBJ1-4|few|NA|TRBV12-3/TRBV12-4
CASTPSTGGEKLFF
TGTGCCAGCACCCCATCTACGGGAGGTGAAAAACTGTTTTTT
>TRBJ2-1|NA|NA|TRBV4-2
CASSRRVGEEFHNEQFF
TGTGCCAGCAGCCGCCGTGTGGGGGAGGAGTTTCACAATGAGCAGTTCTTC
>TRBJ2-7|few|TRBD1|TRBV6-5
CASSYARQGSEQYF
TGTGCCAGCAGTTACGCCCGACAGGGTTCCGAGCAGTACTTC
>TRBJ2-7|NA|NA|TRBV10-3
CAISDPRGSGTYEQYF
TGTGCCATCAGTGATCCACGGGGTAGCGGTACCTACGAGCAGTACTTC
>TRBJ1-6|NA|TRBD1|TRBV7-2
CASSFGQGARDNSPLHF
TGTGCCAGCAGCTTCGGACAGGGGGCTAGGGATAATTCACCCCTCCACTTT
>TRBJ2-5|NA|NA|TRBV13
CASSLAPESLETQYF
TGTGCCAGCAGCTTAGCCCCGGAGTCGTTAGAGACCCAGTACTTC
>TRBJ2-7|few|NA|TRBV18
CASSPPGTETYEQYF
TGTGCCAGCTCACCACCCGGGACGGAGACCTACGAGCAGTACTTC
>TRBJ1-1|NA|NA|TRBV15
CATSRDRLTEAFF
TGTGCCACCAGCAGAGACCGGCTTACTGAAGCTTTCTTT
>TRBJ2-1|NA|NA|TRBV21-1
CASSKWYAEQFF
TGTGCCAGCAGCAAATGGTACGCTGAGCAGTTCTTC
>TRBJ1-2|NA|TRBD1|TRBV20-1
CSARVPGQGFDYGYTF
TGCAGTGCTAGAGTCCCGGGACAGGGCTTTGACTATGGCTACACCTTC
>TRBJ1-2|NA|NA|TRBV12-3/TRBV12-4
CASSLARRTRYGYTF
TGTGCCAGCAGTTTAGCGCGTAGGACACGATATGGCTACACCTTC
>TRBJ2-7|many|TRBD2|TRBV5-1
CASSSTSGSYEQYF
TGTGCCAGCAGCTCGACTAGCGGGAGCTACGAGCAGTACTTC
>TRBJ2-2|NA|NA|TRBV6-6
CASRTDGLTGELFF
TGTGCCAGCAGGACCGACGGTCTCACCGGGGAGCTGTTTTTT
>TRBJ1-1|NA|NA|TRBV7-8
CASSLVLSFDPTEAFF
TGTGCCAGCAGCTTAGTCCTCTCCTTTGATCCCACTGAAGCTTTCTTT
>TRBJ2-6|few|NA|TRBV7-9
CASRPRGSSGANVLTF
TGTGCCAGCAGACCCAGAGGGAGCTCTGGGGCCAACGTCCTGACTTTC
>TRBJ1-6|once|TRBD1|TRBV7-2
CASSQWGDSLLSPLHF
TGTGCCAGCAGCCAATGGGGGGACAGTCTTTTGTCACCCCTCCACTTT
>TRBJ2-7|few|TRBD1|TRBV5-1
CASSSGQGLRGTYNEQYF
TGCGCCAGCAGCTCCGGACAGGGGTTGCGCGGAACCTACAATGAGCAGTACTTC
>TRBJ1-5|NA|NA|TRBV9
CASSVGGWNNQPQHF
TGTGCCAGCAGCGTAGGAGGGTGGAATAATCAGCCCCAGCATTTT
>TRBJ2-1|many|TRBD2|TRBV4-1
CASSHDLAGRSYNEQFF
TGCGCCAGCAGCCATGACCTAGCGGGAAGATCCTACAATGAGCAGTTCTTC
>TRBJ2-7|few|NA|TRBV3-1
CASSREMKYEQYF
TGTGCCAGCAGCCGCGAGATGAAGTACGAGCAGTACTTC